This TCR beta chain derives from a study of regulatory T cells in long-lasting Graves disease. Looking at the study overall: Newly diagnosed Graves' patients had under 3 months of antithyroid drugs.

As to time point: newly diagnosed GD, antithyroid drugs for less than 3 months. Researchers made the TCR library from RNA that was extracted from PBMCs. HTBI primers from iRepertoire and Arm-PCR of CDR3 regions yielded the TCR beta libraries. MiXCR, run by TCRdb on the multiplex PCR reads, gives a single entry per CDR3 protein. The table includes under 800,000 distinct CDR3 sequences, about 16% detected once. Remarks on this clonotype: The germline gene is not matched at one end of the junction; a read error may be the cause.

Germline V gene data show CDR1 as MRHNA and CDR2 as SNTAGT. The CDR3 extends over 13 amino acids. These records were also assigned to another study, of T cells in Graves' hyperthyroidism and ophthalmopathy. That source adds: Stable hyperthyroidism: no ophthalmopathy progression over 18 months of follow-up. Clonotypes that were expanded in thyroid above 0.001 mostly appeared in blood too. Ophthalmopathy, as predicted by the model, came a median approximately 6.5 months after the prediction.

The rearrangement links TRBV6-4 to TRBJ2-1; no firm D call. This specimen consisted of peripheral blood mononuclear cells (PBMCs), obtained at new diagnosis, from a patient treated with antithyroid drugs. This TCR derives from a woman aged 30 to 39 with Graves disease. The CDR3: CASSAGSHNEQFF. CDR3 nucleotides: TGTGCCAGCAGCGCCGGCTCCCACAATGAGCAGTTCTTC.